Shown below are 12 T cell receptor beta chains from a single sample sequenced in a study of T cells in Graves' hyperthyroidism and ophthalmopathy. Amplification targeted TCR beta CDR3 regions from RNA transcripts. Initially, a first-round RT-PCR of the TCR CDR3 employed the HTBI primer set. TCRdb ran MiXCR on the multiplex PCR reads and lists one entry per CDR3 protein. The table records 550,000 to 700,000 distinct CDR3 sequences, around 42% of them present only once. Sequencing used peripheral blood or thyroid tissue (not recorded which). These receptors originate from an adult woman with Graves' disease, either hyperthyroidism or ophthalmopathy (not recorded which).

This clonotype was found once. The V and J genes are TRBV12-3 or TRBV12-4 and TRBJ2-2, with TRBD1 matching 7 bases. The CDR3 loop spans 14 amino acids. The V segment lost 5 bases and the J segment 9 bases; nucleotides outside the gene matches: 9. The CDR3 DNA reads as TGTGCCAGCAGTAGCCTCAGGGGGTTCCGGGAGCTGTTTTTT. Protein: CASSSLRGFRELFF.

This clonotype was counted once. V and J are TRBV9 and TRBJ2-7; a weak D match, TRBD1 (6 bases). The germline V gene has CDR1 SGDLS and CDR2 YYNGEE. V was cut by 3 bases and J by 2 bases, with 15 bases left in between. The CDR3 is 15 amino acids. The CDR3 DNA follows: TGTGCCAGCAGCGGATCCCGGGACACAACCTACGAGCAGTACTTC. Translated, it gives CASSGSRDTTYEQYF.

This clonotype was counted at least ten times. This rearrangement joins TRBV10-2 to TRBJ2-2, with TRBD2 matching 7 bases. The CDR3 has 14 amino acids. V trimming: 10 bases; J trimming: 4 bases; junction bases outside the gene matches: 9. Germline CDR1 is WSHSY and CDR2 is SAAADI. CDR3 coding DNA: TGCGCCACCCAACTAGCGACGCTCACCGGGGAGCTGTTTTTT. Its protein product is CATQLATLTGELFF.

The rearrangement uses TRBV7-2 and TRBJ2-7, with 8 bases lining up with TRBD2. After removal of 5 bases from V and 5 bases from J, the junction contained 14 bases not matched to a gene. CDR1 SGHTA and CDR2 FQGNSA come from the germline V gene. CDR3 length: 16 residues. The CDR3 coding sequence is TGTGCCAGCAGCCTTACCGGTAGGCGGGAGGCCCACGAGCAGTACTTC. Translation gives CASSLTGRREAHEQYF.

This clonotype was seen ten or more times. The rearrangement joins TRBV14 to TRBJ2-7; D is perhaps TRBD1 (6 bases). The CDR3 is 15 residues long. With 3 bases removed from V and 2 bases from J, the gap between germline ends came to 14 bases. Germline CDR1 reads SGHDN; CDR2 reads FVKESK. In DNA, the CDR3 is TGTGCCAGCAGCCAGCACTCCGGGACAACCTACGAGCAGTACTTC. Translation gives CASSQHSGTTYEQYF.

This clonotype was counted once. Germline is not matched at one junction end, which may reflect a read error. This chain connects TRBV4-1 to TRBJ2-3; D unresolved. This CDR3 is built from 15 residues. Germline loops: CDR1 MGHRA, CDR2 YSYEKL. The CDR3 spells CAGSRVGSKSDTQYF. The DNA for the CDR3 is TGCGCCGGCAGCCGTGTGGGATCCAAGTCAGATACGCAGTATTTT.

The J gene is TRBJ1-1, the V gene TRBV15; unclear D gene. Deletions cut 3 bases from V and 1 base from J, with 6 bases between. Germline loops: CDR1 LNHNV, CDR2 YYDKDF (reference sequence). The CDR3 has 13 residues. CDR3 sequence (DNA): TGTGCCACCAGCAGGCCCGAGAACACTGAAGCTTTCTTT. Translated, it gives CATSRPENTEAFF.

The chain is built from TRBV6-5 and TRBJ2-7; D ambiguous. V was clipped by 6 bases and J by 2 bases, with 11 bases between them. CDR1 and CDR2 from the germline V gene are MNHEY and SVGAGI. The CDR3 loop spans 13 amino acids. The CDR3, as DNA: TGTGCCAGCAGGCGATCCGGACCCTACGAGCAGTACTTC. Protein product: CASRRSGPYEQYF.

This chain joins TRBV19 and TRBJ2-6; D call uncertain. CDR1 and CDR2 (germline): LNHDA, SQIVND (reference sequence). Trimming left V 4 bases short and J 0 bases short, with 10 bases between. The CDR3 is 16 amino acids. Here the CDR3 DNA reads TGTGCCAGTAGTAGGGTGTCGAGCTCTGGGGCCAACGTCCTGACTTTC. Translating gives CASSRVSSSGANVLTF. Full variable domain (remainder filled in from reference TRBV19 and TRBJ2-6): DGGITQSPKYLFRKEGQNVTLSCEQNLNHDAMYWYRQDPGQGLRLIYYSQIVNDFQKGDIAEGYSVSREKKESFPLTVTSAQKNPTAFYLCASSRVSSSGANVLTFGAGSRLTVL.

The sample holds many counts of this clonotype. V usage is TRBV9 and J usage is TRBJ1-3; unclear D gene. The V end lost 2 bases, the J end lost 4 bases, and 13 bases lay between the germline ends. This CDR3 contains 15 residues. Per germline, CDR1 SGDLS and CDR2 YYNGEE. Here the CDR3 DNA reads TGTGCCAGCAGCGTGGGCGGTTTATTCGGAAACACCATATATTTT. This sequence encodes CASSVGGLFGNTIYF.

This clonotype occurred many times. The chain recombines TRBV9 with TRBJ1-6; no clear D. CDR3 length equals 15 residues. V shed 6 bases and J shed 6 bases, with 16 bases lying between them. Germline-derived CDR1 and CDR2 are SGDLS and YYNGEE. In nucleotides, the CDR3 is TGTGCCAGCAACCTGGACGCACAGCCTAATTCACCCCTCCACTTT. Translating gives CASNLDAQPNSPLHF.

The chain couples TRBV13 to TRBJ1-2, with D maybe TRBD1 (6 bases). This CDR3 has 13 amino acids. Germline V gives CDR1 PRHDT, CDR2 FYEKMQ (reference sequence). Trimming removed 5 bases from V and 6 bases from J, with 13 bases in between. The CDR3 loop reads CASSHWTANGYTF. DNA for the CDR3: TGTGCCAGCAGCCACTGGACAGCGAATGGCTACACCTTC.